Listed below are T cell receptor beta chains from one sample, sequenced in a study of T cell responses to AZD1222 COVID-19 vaccine. Some clones are missing from TCRdb's copy, which holds only in-frame ones; the method was immunoSEQ multiplex PCR. This sample has about 130,000 clones, with 88% found just once. The input for sequencing was peripheral blood, taken on day 0 of AZD1222 vaccination. The receptors originated from an adult in good health. CDR3s leave out the opening cysteine and the closing phenylalanine or tryptophan. Clone size is shown for a subset of rows, as once, few, many or a class of expanded clone.

.,TRBJ1-6,TRBV27,ASSPAPSSGVRNSPLH
.,TRBJ1-1,TRBV5-1,ASSEGGMNTEAF
.,TRBJ1-5,TRBV12-5,ASGPRADGNQPQH
.,TRBJ2-5,TRBV5-4,ASSPRIAQETQY
.,TRBJ2-2,TRBV19,ASSIPQTGELF
.,TRBJ1-1,TRBV18,ASSRGKGAEAF
.,TRBJ2-2,TRBV3-1/TRBV3-2,ASSSSEGTGELF
.,TRBJ2-7,TRBV7-3,ASSLIAGAGEQY
.,TRBJ2-7,TRBV3-1/TRBV3-2,ASSQVKFGQGVYEQY
.,TRBJ1-5,TRBV18,ASSPEQNQPQH
once,TRBJ1-3,TRBV18,ASSSYRNTIY
.,TRBJ1-1,TRBV6-5,ASRVNMNTEAF
.,TRBJ1-5,TRBV9,ASSGGQSNQPQH
.,TRBJ1-4,TRBV24-1,ATSARGREKLF
.,TRBJ2-5,TRBV11-2,ASKRTGGETQY
.,TRBJ1-2,TRBV2,ASRGGDYGYT
.,TRBJ2-7,TRBV12-3/TRBV12-4,ASSLGSEQY
.,TRBJ1-1,TRBV6-2/TRBV6-3,ASSGGRVGTEAF
.,TRBJ2-7,TRBV11-2,ASSLDGTLYEQY
.,TRBJ1-1,TRBV18,ASSLGQLNTEAF
.,TRBJ2-7,TRBV13,ASSTRVRHEQY